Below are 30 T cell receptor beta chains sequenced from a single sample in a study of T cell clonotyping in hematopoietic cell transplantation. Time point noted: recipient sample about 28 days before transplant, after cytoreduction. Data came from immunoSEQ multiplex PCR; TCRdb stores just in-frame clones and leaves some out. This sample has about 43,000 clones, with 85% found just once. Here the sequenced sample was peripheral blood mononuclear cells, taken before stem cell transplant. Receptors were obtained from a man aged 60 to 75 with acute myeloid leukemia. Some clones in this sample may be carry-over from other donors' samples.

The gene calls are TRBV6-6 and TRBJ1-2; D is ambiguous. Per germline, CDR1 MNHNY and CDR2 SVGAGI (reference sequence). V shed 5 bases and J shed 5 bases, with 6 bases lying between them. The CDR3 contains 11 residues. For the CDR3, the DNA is TGTGCCAGCAGTCAGGAGTATGGCTACACCTTC. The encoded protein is CASSQEYGYTF.

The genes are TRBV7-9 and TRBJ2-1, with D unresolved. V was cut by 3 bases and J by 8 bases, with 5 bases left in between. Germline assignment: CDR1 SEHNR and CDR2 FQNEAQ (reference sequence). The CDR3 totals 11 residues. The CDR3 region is CASSLQDEQFF. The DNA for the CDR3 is TGTGCCAGCAGCTTGCAGGATGAGCAGTTCTTC.

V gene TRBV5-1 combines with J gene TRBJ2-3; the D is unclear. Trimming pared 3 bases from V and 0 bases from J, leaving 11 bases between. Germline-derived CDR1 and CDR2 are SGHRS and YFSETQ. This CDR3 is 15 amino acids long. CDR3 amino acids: CASSSDPSSTDTQYF. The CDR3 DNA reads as TGCGCCAGCAGCTCGGACCCTTCTAGCACAGATACGCAGTATTTT.

The CDR3 bases are TGTGCGATACGTCCGAGGGACGGCCTGTACGAGCAGTACTTC. This gives the protein CAIRPRDGLYEQYF. This chain connects TRBV28 to TRBJ2-7; D might be TRBD1 or TRBD2, each matching 5 bases. Germline V gene sequence: CDR1 MDHEN, CDR2 SYDVKM. This CDR3 is 14 amino acids long.

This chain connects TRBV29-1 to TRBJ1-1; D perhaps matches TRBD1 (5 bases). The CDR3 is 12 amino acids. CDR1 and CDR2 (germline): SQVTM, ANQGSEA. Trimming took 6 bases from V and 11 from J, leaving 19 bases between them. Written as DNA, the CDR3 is TGCAGCGTCCCACCCCGGGGGGTTGGCGCTTTCTTT. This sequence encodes CSVPPRGVGAFF. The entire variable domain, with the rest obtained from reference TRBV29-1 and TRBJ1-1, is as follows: SAVISQKPSRDICQRGTSLTIQCQVDSQVTMMFWYRQQPGQSLTLIATANQGSEATYESGFVIDKFPISRPNLTFSTLTVSNMSPEDSSIYLCSVPPRGVGAFFGQGTRLTVV.

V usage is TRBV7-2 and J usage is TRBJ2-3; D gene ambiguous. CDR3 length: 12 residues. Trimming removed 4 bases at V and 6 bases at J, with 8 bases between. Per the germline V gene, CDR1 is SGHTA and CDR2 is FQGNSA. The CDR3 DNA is TGTGCCAGCAGCTCCTACGGGGATACGCAGTATTTT. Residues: CASSSYGDTQYF.

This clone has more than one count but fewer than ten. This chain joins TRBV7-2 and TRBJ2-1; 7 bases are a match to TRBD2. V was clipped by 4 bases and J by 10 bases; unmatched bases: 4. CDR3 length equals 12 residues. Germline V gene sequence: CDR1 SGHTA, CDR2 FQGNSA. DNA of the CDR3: TGTGCCAGCAGCTCCGATAGCGGGGAGCAGTTCTTC. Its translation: CASSSDSGEQFF.

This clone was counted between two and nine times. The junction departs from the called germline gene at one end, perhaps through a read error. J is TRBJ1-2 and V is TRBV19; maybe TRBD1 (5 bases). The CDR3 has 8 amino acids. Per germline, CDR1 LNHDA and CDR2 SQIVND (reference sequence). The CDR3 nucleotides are TGTGCCAGCCGTGGGGACCTCTTC. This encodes CASRGDLF.

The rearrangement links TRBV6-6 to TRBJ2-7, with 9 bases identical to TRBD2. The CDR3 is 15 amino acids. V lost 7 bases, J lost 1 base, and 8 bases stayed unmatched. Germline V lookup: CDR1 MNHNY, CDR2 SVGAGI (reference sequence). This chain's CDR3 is CASTKLAGTSYEQYF. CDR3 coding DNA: TGTGCCAGCACCAAGCTAGCGGGGACTTCCTACGAGCAGTACTTC.

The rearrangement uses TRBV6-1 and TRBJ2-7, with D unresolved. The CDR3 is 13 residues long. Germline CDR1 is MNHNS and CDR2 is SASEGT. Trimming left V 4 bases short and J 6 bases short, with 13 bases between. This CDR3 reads CASSAAGPAEQYF. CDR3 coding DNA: TGTGCCAGCAGTGCTGCCGGCCCGGCCGAGCAGTACTTC.

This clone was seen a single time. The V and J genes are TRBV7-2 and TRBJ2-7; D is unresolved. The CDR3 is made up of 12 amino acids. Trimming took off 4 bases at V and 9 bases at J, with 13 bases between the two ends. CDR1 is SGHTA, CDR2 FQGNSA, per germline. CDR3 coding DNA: TGTGCCAGCAGCTCACACGGAATCGTGCAGTACTTC. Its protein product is CASSSHGIVQYF.

The CDR3 DNA is TGTGCCTGGAGTGACGGACCCGTTTCAGGGGCCAACGTCCTGACTTTC. It codes for CAWSDGPVSGANVLTF. The chain combines TRBV30 with TRBJ2-6; no firm D call. This CDR3 has 16 amino acids. In germline, CDR1 is GTSNPN, CDR2 SVGIG (reference sequence). V lost 1 base and J 4 bases, leaving 14 bases between the germline ends.

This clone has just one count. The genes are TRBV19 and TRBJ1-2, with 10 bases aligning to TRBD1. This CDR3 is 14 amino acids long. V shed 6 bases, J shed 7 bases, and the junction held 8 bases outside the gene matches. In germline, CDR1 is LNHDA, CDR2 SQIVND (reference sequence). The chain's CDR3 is CASRVGQGLLGYTF. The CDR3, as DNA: TGTGCCAGTAGGGTGGGACAGGGGTTGCTTGGCTACACCTTC. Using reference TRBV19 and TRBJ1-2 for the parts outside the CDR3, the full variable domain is DGGITQSPKYLFRKEGQNVTLSCEQNLNHDAMYWYRQDPGQGLRLIYYSQIVNDFQKGDIAEGYSVSREKKESFPLTVTSAQKNPTAFYLCASRVGQGLLGYTFGSGTRLTVV.

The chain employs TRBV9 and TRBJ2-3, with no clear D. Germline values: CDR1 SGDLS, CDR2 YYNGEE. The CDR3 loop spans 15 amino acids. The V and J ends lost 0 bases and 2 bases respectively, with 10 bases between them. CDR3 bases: TGTGCCAGCAGCGTAGATCTACGAACCACAGATACGCAGTATTTT. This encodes CASSVDLRTTDTQYF.

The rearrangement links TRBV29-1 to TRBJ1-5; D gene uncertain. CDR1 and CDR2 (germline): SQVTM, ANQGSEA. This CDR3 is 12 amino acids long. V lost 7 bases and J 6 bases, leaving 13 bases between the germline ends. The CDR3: CSAGSWGQPQHF. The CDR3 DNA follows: TGCAGCGCTGGATCGTGGGGTCAGCCCCAGCATTTT.

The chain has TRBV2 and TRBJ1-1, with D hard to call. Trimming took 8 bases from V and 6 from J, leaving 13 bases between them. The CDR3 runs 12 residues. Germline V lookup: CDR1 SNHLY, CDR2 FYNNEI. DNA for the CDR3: TGTGCCAGCGGGAGATCAGAAGCTGAAGCTTTCTTT. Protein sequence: CASGRSEAEAFF.

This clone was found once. The CDR3 DNA reads as TGTGCCAGCACCGGGGAAGAGACCCAGTACTTC. Residues: CASTGEETQYF. J is TRBJ2-5 and V is TRBV28, with a weak D call TRBD2 (5 bases). The CDR3 totals 11 residues. Trimming removed 7 bases at V and 3 bases at J, with 6 bases between. The germline gives CDR1 MDHEN, CDR2 SYDVKM.

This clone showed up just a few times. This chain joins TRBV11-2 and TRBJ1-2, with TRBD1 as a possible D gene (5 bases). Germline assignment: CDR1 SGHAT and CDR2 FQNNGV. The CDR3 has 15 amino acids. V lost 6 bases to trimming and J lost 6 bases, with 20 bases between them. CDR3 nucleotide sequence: TGTGCCAGCAGAACATCCGGGACCCGGAGTGATGGCTACACCTTC. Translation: CASRTSGTRSDGYTF. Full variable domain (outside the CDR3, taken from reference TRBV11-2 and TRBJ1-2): EAGVAQSPRYKIIEKRQSVAFWCNPISGHATLYWYQQILGQGPKLLIQFQNNGVVDDSQLPKDRFSAERLKGVDSTLKIQPAKLEDSAVYLCASRTSGTRSDGYTFGSGTRLTVV.

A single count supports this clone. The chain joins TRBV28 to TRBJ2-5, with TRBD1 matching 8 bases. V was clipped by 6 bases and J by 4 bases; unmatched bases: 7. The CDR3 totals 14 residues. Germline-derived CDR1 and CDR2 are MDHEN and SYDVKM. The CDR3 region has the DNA TGTGCCAGCAGAGGACAGGGAAGGGGAGAGACCCAGTACTTC. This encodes CASRGQGRGETQYF.

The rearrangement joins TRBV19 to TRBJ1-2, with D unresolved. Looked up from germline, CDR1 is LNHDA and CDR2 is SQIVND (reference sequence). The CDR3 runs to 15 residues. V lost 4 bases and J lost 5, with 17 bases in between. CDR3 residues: CASSTPGYNLYGYTF. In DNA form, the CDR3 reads TGTGCCAGTAGTACGCCGGGATATAACCTTTATGGCTACACCTTC.

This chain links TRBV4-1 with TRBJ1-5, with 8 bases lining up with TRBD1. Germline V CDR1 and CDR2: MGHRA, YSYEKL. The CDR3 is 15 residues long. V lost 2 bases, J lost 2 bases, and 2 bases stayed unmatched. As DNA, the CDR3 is TGCGCCAGCAGCCAATCGACAGGGGGCAATCAGCCCCAGCATTTT. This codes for CASSQSTGGNQPQHF.

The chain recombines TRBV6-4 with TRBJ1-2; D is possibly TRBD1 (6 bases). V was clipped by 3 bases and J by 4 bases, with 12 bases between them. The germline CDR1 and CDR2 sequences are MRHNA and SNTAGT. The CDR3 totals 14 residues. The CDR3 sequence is CASSEGGGSYGYTF. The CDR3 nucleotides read TGTGCCAGCAGTGAAGGGGGGGGTTCCTATGGCTACACCTTC.

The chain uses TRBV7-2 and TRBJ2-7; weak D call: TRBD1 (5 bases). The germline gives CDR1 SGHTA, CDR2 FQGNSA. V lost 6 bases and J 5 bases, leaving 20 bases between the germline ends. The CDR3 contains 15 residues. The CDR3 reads CASRLLGQNYDEQYF. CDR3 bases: TGTGCCAGCAGGTTGCTCGGACAAAATTACGACGAGCAGTACTTC.

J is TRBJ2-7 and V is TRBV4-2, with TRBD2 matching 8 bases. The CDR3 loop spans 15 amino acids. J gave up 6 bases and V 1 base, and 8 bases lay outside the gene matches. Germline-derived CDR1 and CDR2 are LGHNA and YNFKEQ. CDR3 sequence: CASSQGSGGQPEQYF. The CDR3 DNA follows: TGTGCCAGCAGCCAAGGTTCGGGGGGGCAACCCGAGCAGTACTTC.

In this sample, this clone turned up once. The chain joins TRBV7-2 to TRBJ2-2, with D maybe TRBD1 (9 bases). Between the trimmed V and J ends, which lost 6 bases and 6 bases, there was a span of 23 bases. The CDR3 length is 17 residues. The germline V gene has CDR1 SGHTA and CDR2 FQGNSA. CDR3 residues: CASRQGAAGTRAGELFF. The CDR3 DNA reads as TGTGCCAGCAGACAGGGGGCAGCCGGGACTAGGGCCGGGGAGCTGTTTTTT.

The CDR3 spells CASSMGTSNQPQHF. The CDR3 DNA follows: TGTGCCAGTAGTATGGGAACCAGCAATCAGCCCCAGCATTTT. The chain joins TRBV19 to TRBJ1-5; D remains unclear. Trimming took 3 bases from V and 1 from J, leaving 7 bases between them. CDR1 is LNHDA and CDR2 is SQIVND in the germline V gene (reference sequence). This CDR3 contains 14 residues.

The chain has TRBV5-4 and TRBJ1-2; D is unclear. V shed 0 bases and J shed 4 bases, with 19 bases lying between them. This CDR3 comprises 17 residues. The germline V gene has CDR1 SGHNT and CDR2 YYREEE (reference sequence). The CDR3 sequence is CASSLALRAVSGYGYTF. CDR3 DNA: TGTGCCAGCAGCTTGGCCTTGCGGGCGGTCAGCGGCTATGGCTACACCTTC.

This chain's CDR3 is CASGPRSYEQYF. In DNA form, the CDR3 reads TGTGCCAGTGGACCGAGATCCTACGAGCAGTACTTC. The rearrangement links TRBV6-6 to TRBJ2-7, with D uncertain. The CDR3 spans 12 residues. V shed 9 bases and J shed 1 base, with 10 bases lying between them. Germline V gene data show CDR1 as MNHNY and CDR2 as SVGAGI (reference sequence).

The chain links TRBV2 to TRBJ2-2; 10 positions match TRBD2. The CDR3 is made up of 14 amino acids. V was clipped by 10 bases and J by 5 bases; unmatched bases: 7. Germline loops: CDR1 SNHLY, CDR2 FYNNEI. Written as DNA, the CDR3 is TGTGCCAACCAACTAGCGGGGACTACCGGGGAGCTGTTTTTT. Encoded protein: CANQLAGTTGELFF.

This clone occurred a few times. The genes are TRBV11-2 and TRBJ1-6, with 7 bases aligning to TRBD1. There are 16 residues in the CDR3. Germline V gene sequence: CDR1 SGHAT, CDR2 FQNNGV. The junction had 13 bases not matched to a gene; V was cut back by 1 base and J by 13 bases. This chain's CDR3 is CASSLGGQPSAWPLHF. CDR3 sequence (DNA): TGTGCCAGCAGCTTAGGGGGACAGCCTTCCGCATGGCCCCTCCACTTT.